This entry lists 32 T cell receptor beta chains sequenced from one sample in a study of blood T cell repertoires in COVID-19. Clones were sequenced by immunoSEQ multiplex PCR, and TCRdb holds only the in-frame ones, with some missing. The sample consists of under 450,000 clones, approximately 91% of them appearing once. Sequenced material: PBMCs or T cells enriched from blood (not recorded which). The receptor set was obtained from a woman aged 40 to 50 who had been exposed to COVID-19.

J is TRBJ1-3 and V is TRBV30; weak D call: TRBD1 (6 bases). Germline CDR1 is GTSNPN and CDR2 is SVGIG (reference sequence). The germline V and J ends were trimmed by 0 bases and 1 base, with 16 bases remaining between them. CDR3 size: 17 residues. The CDR3 loop reads CAWSVERTAPSGNTIYF. CDR3 nucleotides: TGTGCCTGGAGTGTAGAGAGGACAGCACCATCTGGAAACACCATATATTTT.

The rearrangement links TRBV7-2 to TRBJ1-3; maybe TRBD1 (5 bases). The CDR3 sequence is 16 residues long. Germline lookup yields CDR1 SGHTA and CDR2 FQGNSA. Trimming stripped 5 bases from V and 0 bases from J, with 14 bases between. The CDR3 loop reads CASSHHTGTSGNTIYF. As DNA, the CDR3 is TGTGCCAGCAGCCACCACACAGGAACCTCTGGAAACACCATATATTTT.

V usage is TRBV4-1 and J usage is TRBJ1-6, with no clear D. The CDR3 has 14 residues. CDR1 MGHRA and CDR2 YSYEKL come from the germline V gene. Trimming removed 0 bases at V and 7 bases at J, with 7 bases between. The CDR3: CASSQDPVNSPLHF. CDR3 bases: TGCGCCAGCAGCCAAGATCCGGTCAATTCACCCCTCCACTTT.

This clone occurred once. The chain couples TRBV5-1 to TRBJ2-7; TRBD1 matches 9 bases. The CDR3 consists of 14 residues. V was pared by 2 bases and J by 7 bases, with 7 bases of the junction left unmatched. Germline CDR1 and CDR2: SGHRS and YFSETQ. The CDR3 DNA reads as TGCGCCAGCAGCTTCCGGGACAGGGCGAGGGAGCAGTACTTC. Its translation is CASSFRDRAREQYF.

The CDR3 loop is CASSLAPEETQYF. The CDR3 DNA follows: TGTGCCAGCAGCTTAGCCCCAGAAGAGACCCAGTACTTC. The chain is built from TRBV7-2 and TRBJ2-5; D not resolved. The germline V gene has CDR1 SGHTA and CDR2 FQGNSA. This CDR3 region has 13 residues. V was shortened by 0 bases and J by 3 bases, with 5 bases between the two germline ends.

The chain is built from TRBV19 and TRBJ1-2; D is possibly TRBD1 (5 bases). The CDR3 has 16 amino acids. Germline CDR1 reads LNHDA; CDR2 reads SQIVND (reference sequence). Trimming took off 2 bases at V and 3 bases at J, with 16 bases between the two ends. The CDR3 region is CASSILHRRIDYGYTF. The DNA of the CDR3 is TGTGCCAGTAGTATACTACACAGGAGAATAGACTATGGCTACACCTTC.

The rearrangement joins TRBV5-1 to TRBJ2-5, with 10 positions matching TRBD1. This CDR3 is 15 amino acids long. CDR1 and CDR2 (germline): SGHRS, YFSETQ. V dropped 6 bases and J dropped 4; count of bases not matched to a gene: 9. The CDR3 loop reads CASTGQGGSGETQYF. For the CDR3, the DNA is TGCGCCAGCACAGGACAGGGGGGTTCAGGAGAGACCCAGTACTTC.

The chain employs TRBV15 and TRBJ1-5; no reliable D call. Germline V lookup: CDR1 LNHNV, CDR2 YYDKDF (reference sequence). Trimming left V 6 bases short and J 0 bases short, with 18 bases between. The length of the CDR3 is 17 residues. This chain's CDR3 is CATRDMMAGYSNQPQHF. The CDR3 DNA is TGTGCCACCAGGGATATGATGGCGGGCTATAGCAATCAGCCCCAGCATTTT.

V and J are TRBV13 and TRBJ1-2; unclear D gene. Trimming took off 5 bases at V and 4 bases at J, with 14 bases between the two ends. The CDR3 sequence is 14 residues long. From germline, CDR1 is PRHDT and CDR2 FYEKMQ (reference sequence). CDR3 sequence: CASSPYGWVYGYTF. The CDR3 DNA reads as TGTGCCAGCAGCCCATACGGGTGGGTCTATGGCTACACCTTC. Using reference TRBV13 and TRBJ1-2 for the parts outside the CDR3, the full variable domain is AAGVIQSPRHLIKEKRETATLKCYPIPRHDTVYWYQQGPGQDPQFLISFYEKMQSDKGSIPDRFSAQQFSDYHSELNMSSLELGDSALYFCASSPYGWVYGYTFGSGTRLTVV.

The chain recombines TRBV14 with TRBJ1-1, with TRBD1 identical over 11 bases. The germline CDR1 and CDR2 sequences are SGHDN and FVKESK. This CDR3 is built from 14 residues. Unmatched junction bases numbered 3, after V lost 3 bases and J lost 6 bases. The CDR3, as DNA: TGTGCCAGCAGCCAGGGACAGGGGGGGGCTGAAGCTTTCTTT. It is translated as CASSQGQGGAEAFF.

V and J are TRBV6-2 or TRBV6-3 and TRBJ2-7; 9 bases are a match to TRBD1. The CDR3 consists of 17 residues. Germline V gene sequence: CDR1 MNHEY, CDR2 SVGEGT. The V gene end was trimmed by 1 base and the J gene end by 2 bases; junction bases not matched to a gene: 9. The CDR3 reads CASSYWRDRVYTYEQYF. In DNA, the CDR3 is TGTGCCAGCAGTTACTGGCGGGACAGGGTGTATACCTACGAGCAGTACTTC.

DNA for the CDR3: TGTGCCAGTCGGAGCTGGCCGAATCTCGGCACTGAAGCTTTCTTT. Its translation: CASRSWPNLGTEAFF. The chain recombines TRBV19 with TRBJ1-1; D uncertain. The length of the CDR3 is 15 residues. The V gene's germline CDR1 is LNHDA and CDR2 SQIVND (reference sequence). V dropped 8 bases and J dropped 4 bases, with 20 bases sitting between them. Using reference TRBV19 and TRBJ1-1 for the parts outside the CDR3, the full variable domain is DGGITQSPKYLFRKEGQNVTLSCEQNLNHDAMYWYRQDPGQGLRLIYYSQIVNDFQKGDIAEGYSVSREKKESFPLTVTSAQKNPTAFYLCASRSWPNLGTEAFFGQGTRLTVV.

V gene TRBV3-1 (or the pseudogene TRBV3-2) combines with J gene TRBJ1-2; no firm D call. V gave up 1 base and J gave up 2 bases, with 8 bases separating them. This CDR3 spans 14 amino acids. CDR1 and CDR2 from the germline V gene are LGHDT and YNNKEL (reference sequence). The CDR3 bases are TGTGCCAGCAGCCAAGTTCCCAGAAACTATGGCTACACCTTC. Translated, it gives CASSQVPRNYGYTF.

J is TRBJ2-5 and V is TRBV7-9; D unresolved. The CDR3 runs to 14 residues. CDR1 is SEHNR and CDR2 is FQNEAQ in the germline V gene (reference sequence). The ends were cut back, 4 bases at V and 0 bases at J, with 9 bases in the middle. In nucleotides, the CDR3 is TGTGCCAGCAGCTCCCCCCGGGACCAAGAGACCCAGTACTTC. It specifies CASSSPRDQETQYF.

The chain links TRBV7-2 to TRBJ1-2; the D is unclear. Trimming removed 3 bases from V and 6 bases from J, with 14 bases in between. Germline V lookup: CDR1 SGHTA, CDR2 FQGNSA. The CDR3 contains 14 residues. CDR3 region: CASSFNRGKNGYTF. The CDR3 DNA reads as TGTGCCAGCAGCTTTAATCGGGGTAAAAATGGCTACACCTTC.

The rearrangement links TRBV7-2 to TRBJ1-5; D is perhaps TRBD1 (5 bases). Trimming removed 7 bases from V and 6 bases from J, with 16 bases in between. CDR3 length: 14 residues. Per the germline V gene, CDR1 is SGHTA and CDR2 is FQGNSA. CDR3 DNA: TGTGCCAGCACCTATGACAGTTTGGGTCAGCCCCAGCATTTT. The encoded protein is CASTYDSLGQPQHF.

The V call is TRBV10-2, the J call TRBJ1-1, with TRBD1 as a possible D gene (5 bases). V gave up 7 bases and J gave up 4 bases, with 16 bases separating them. In germline, CDR1 is WSHSY, CDR2 SAAADI. This CDR3 is 14 amino acids long. The CDR3 DNA follows: TGCGCCAGCAAACACCCCACGGGGGGCACTGAAGCTTTCTTT. Protein product: CASKHPTGGTEAFF.

The chain links TRBV10-1 to TRBJ1-4, with 8 bases fitting TRBD1. Germline CDR1 reads WNHNN; CDR2 reads SYGVQD (reference sequence). The ends lost 5 bases at V and 10 bases at J; junction bases unmatched: 9. The CDR3 has 14 residues. Written as DNA, the CDR3 is TGCGCCAGCAGTCCCGGGACAGGACTTGGAAAACTGTTTTTT. Translated, it gives CASSPGTGLGKLFF.

V and J are TRBV18 and TRBJ1-2, with 9 bases aligning to TRBD1. The CDR3 is 14 amino acids. Germline CDR1 and CDR2: KGHSH and LQKENI. V gave up 6 bases and J gave up 8 bases; unmatched junction bases: 10. CDR3 bases: TGTGCCAGCTCGCGGGACAGGGAGGTTCGCGGCTACACCTTC. Its protein is CASSRDREVRGYTF.

This chain links TRBV5-5 with TRBJ1-6; 7 bases map to TRBD1. V lost 3 bases to trimming and J lost 5 bases; unmatched junction nucleotides: 5. Germline CDR1 is SGHKS and CDR2 is YYEKEE (reference sequence). The CDR3 is 15 residues long. CDR3 sequence reads: CASSWRDSNNSPLHF. As DNA, the CDR3 is TGTGCCAGCAGCTGGAGGGACAGCAATAATTCACCCCTCCACTTT.

This clone showed up just once. The rearrangement links TRBV6-5 to TRBJ1-2, with a tentative D call TRBD1 (5 bases). CDR1 is MNHEY, CDR2 SVGAGI, per germline. This CDR3 is 11 amino acids long. V was trimmed by 6 bases and J by 8 bases, leaving 10 bases between them. CDR3 nucleotide sequence: TGTGCCAGCAGCGTTACAGGAGGCTACACCTTC. Translated, it gives CASSVTGGYTF.

The rearrangement joins TRBV23-1 to TRBJ1-1; 9 bases align to TRBD1. TRBV23-1 qualifies as an ORF whose function is uncertain. This CDR3 has 19 residues. The J segment lost 0 bases and the V segment lost 2 bases, leaving 13 bases of the junction unmatched. The CDR3 DNA sequence: TGCGCCAGCAGTCAAGCCTACGTGGCCGGGACAGGGATGAACACTGAAGCTTTCTTT. It specifies CASSQAYVAGTGMNTEAFF.

This chain connects TRBV7-2 to TRBJ2-1, with 9 bases that match TRBD2. Per germline, CDR1 SGHTA and CDR2 FQGNSA. The CDR3 runs to 13 residues. With V trimmed by 7 bases and J by 11 bases, 9 bases remained unmatched. The CDR3 spells CASIHAGTSKQFF. CDR3 DNA: TGTGCCAGCATCCATGCCGGGACTAGCAAGCAGTTCTTC.

The CDR3 DNA reads as TGTGCCAGCAGCTTGTACTCAGGGGAGCATTCACCCCTCCACTTT. Translating it yields CASSLYSGEHSPLHF. The chain employs TRBV5-4 and TRBJ1-6, with a tentative D call TRBD1 (6 bases). Per the germline V gene, CDR1 is SGHNT and CDR2 is YYREEE (reference sequence). The V and J ends lost 1 base and 8 bases respectively, with 13 bases between them. This CDR3 is built from 15 residues.

The chain is built from TRBV5-6 and TRBJ1-6; D not certain. Germline V lookup: CDR1 SGHDT, CDR2 YYEEEE. This CDR3 is built from 14 residues. Trimming took 4 bases from V and 7 from J, leaving 12 bases between them. CDR3 protein: CASSVDLPNSPLHF. The CDR3 nucleotides read TGTGCCAGCAGCGTGGACCTACCCAATTCACCCCTCCACTTT.

V usage is TRBV27 and J usage is TRBJ2-7, with D tentatively TRBD2 (8 bases). V lost 6 bases, J lost 0 bases, and 12 bases lay in between. CDR3 length equals 14 residues. Germline V gene data show CDR1 as MNHEY and CDR2 as SMNVEV (reference sequence). Here the CDR3 DNA reads TGTGCCAGCAGGACAGGGACTAGCTCCTACGAGCAGTACTTC. It is translated as CASRTGTSSYEQYF.

The chain joins TRBV10-2 to TRBJ2-7; a possible D gene is TRBD1 (6 bases). V was cut by 6 bases and J by 0 bases, with 15 bases left in between. CDR1 is WSHSY and CDR2 is SAAADI in the germline V gene. The CDR3 loop spans 15 amino acids. CDR3: CASRITTGSSYEQYF. DNA for the CDR3: TGCGCCAGCAGGATAACTACAGGGAGCTCCTACGAGCAGTACTTC.

This clone was observed once. The rearrangement joins TRBV2 to TRBJ2-2, with 7 bases lining up with TRBD1. The trim removed 7 bases at V and 0 bases at J, leaving 5 bases unmatched. This CDR3 region has 15 residues. The germline gives CDR1 SNHLY, CDR2 FYNNEI. As DNA, the CDR3 is TGTGCCAGCACTGGGACAGTTACGAACACCGGGGAGCTGTTTTTT. It translates to CASTGTVTNTGELFF.

The chain is built from TRBV28 and TRBJ2-5, with D perhaps matching TRBD1 (6 bases). The CDR3 is 16 amino acids. Germline CDR1 reads MDHEN; CDR2 reads SYDVKM. Trimming left V 5 bases short and J 0 bases short, with 16 bases between. The CDR3 nucleotides read TGTGCCAGCAGTCAACAGGGAAGGGCCTACCAAGAGACCCAGTACTTC. Translating it yields CASSQQGRAYQETQYF.

V and J are TRBV5-1 and TRBJ1-1; D is undetermined. The CDR3 loop spans 16 amino acids. Germline V gene sequence: CDR1 SGHRS, CDR2 YFSETQ. Trimming shortened V by 2 bases and J by 1 base, and 15 bases separated the two germline ends. The CDR3 bases are TGCGCCAGCAGCTTAAGAACAACCCGACAGAACACTGAAGCTTTCTTT. It encodes CASSLRTTRQNTEAFF.

V and J are TRBV9 and TRBJ1-3, with D possibly TRBD1 on 5 matching bases. Germline loops: CDR1 SGDLS, CDR2 YYNGEE. V dropped 4 bases and J dropped 4 bases, with 15 bases sitting between them. There are 15 residues in the CDR3. DNA for the CDR3: TGTGCCAGCAGCTTAACCGGGGGGAGAGGAAACACCATATATTTT. It yields the protein CASSLTGGRGNTIYF.

This chain connects TRBV27 to TRBJ2-2, with D possibly being TRBD1 (5 bases). V shed 5 bases and J shed 0 bases, with 16 bases lying between them. Per germline, CDR1 MNHEY and CDR2 SMNVEV (reference sequence). This CDR3 is built from 17 residues. CDR3 region: CASSPTVGAPNTGELFF. As DNA, the CDR3 is TGTGCCAGCAGTCCTACCGTAGGGGCTCCGAACACCGGGGAGCTGTTTTTT.